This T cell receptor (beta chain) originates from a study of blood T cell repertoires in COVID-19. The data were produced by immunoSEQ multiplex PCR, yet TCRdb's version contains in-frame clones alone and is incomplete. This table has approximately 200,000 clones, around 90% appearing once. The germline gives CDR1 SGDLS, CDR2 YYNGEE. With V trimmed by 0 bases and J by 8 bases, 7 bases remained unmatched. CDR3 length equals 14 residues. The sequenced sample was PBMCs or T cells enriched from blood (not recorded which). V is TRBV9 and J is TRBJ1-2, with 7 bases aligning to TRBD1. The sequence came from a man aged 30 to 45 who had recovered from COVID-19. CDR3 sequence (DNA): TGTGCCAGCAGCGTAGAGAAAGGGGGCTACGGCTACACCTTC. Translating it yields CASSVEKGGYGYTF. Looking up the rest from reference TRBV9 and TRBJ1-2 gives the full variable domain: DSGVTQTPKHLITATGQRVTLRCSPRSGDLSVYWYQQSLDQGLQFLIQYYNGEERAKGNILERFSAQQFPDLHSELNLSSLELGDSALYFCASSVEKGGYGYTFGSGTRLTVV.